The rows below give T cell receptor beta chains drawn from one sample of a study of blood T cell repertoires in COVID-19. The protocol was immunoSEQ multiplex PCR, while the TCRdb copy is restricted to in-frame clones and leaves out a portion. The sample holds about 170,000 clones, 85% seen once. The sequenced sample consisted of peripheral blood. The origin of the receptors is a human donor with acute or convalescent COVID-19. The donor label of this sample is uncertain. CDR3s include the opening cysteine and the closing phenylalanine or tryptophan. The D gene is left open where the match is weak.

J	V	D	CDR3
TRBJ1-5	TRBV5-5	NA	CASSARIRDQPQHF
TRBJ2-7	TRBV9	TRBD2	CASSNIAGAIYEQYF
TRBJ1-5	TRBV6-5	NA	CASKEGNSNQPQHF
TRBJ1-2	TRBV2	TRBD1	CASSQGQGADYGYTF
TRBJ2-7	TRBV4-1	TRBD2	CASSQVPGTSSYEQYF
TRBJ2-7	TRBV5-1	NA	CASSLGPQGSYEQYF
TRBJ2-3	TRBV24-1	NA	CATSDLQRGTDTQYF
TRBJ1-1	TRBV15	NA	CATSRIQANTEAFF
TRBJ1-5	TRBV30	TRBD1	CAWSLTGGTEPQHF
TRBJ1-2	TRBV6-5	TRBD1	CASSFDRVGGYTF
TRBJ2-7	TRBV5-4	NA	CASTASGTYEQYF
TRBJ1-2	TRBV2	TRBD1	CASSPGGYGYTF
TRBJ1-1	TRBV18	NA	CASSLDKNTEAFF
TRBJ1-4	TRBV6-5	TRBD1	CASSQWTGGYEKLFF
TRBJ2-2	TRBV5-4	TRBD1	CASSLGQGRNTGELFF
TRBJ1-2	TRBV28	TRBD1	CASSSRPRTGGTGYTF
TRBJ1-4	TRBV5-1	NA	CASSSESTDEKLFF
TRBJ1-3	TRBV18	NA	CASSPDRTSGNTIYF
TRBJ2-3	TRBV30	TRBD2	CAWRGLVRPGGGANTQYF
TRBJ2-3	TRBV4-3	TRBD1	CASSQESRTGHPDTQYF
TRBJ1-3	TRBV9	NA	CASSITGRDTIYF
TRBJ2-7	TRBV6-5	TRBD1	CASSLRVGTVNEQYF
TRBJ2-1	TRBV19	TRBD1	CASSFAVGTGGNEQFF
TRBJ2-3	TRBV3-1/TRBV3-2	TRBD2	CASSPIAGGDTDTQYF
TRBJ1-1	TRBV15	NA	CATSSISTEAFF
TRBJ2-1	TRBV3-1/TRBV3-2	TRBD1	CASSQDPGGAYNEQFF
TRBJ2-2	TRBV5-1	NA	CASSFGANTGELFF
TRBJ1-2	TRBV25-1	NA	CASSPDFHVAGGYTF
TRBJ1-6	TRBV5-6	NA	CASSLDRVDNSPLHF
TRBJ1-5	TRBV5-8	NA	CASSLGAGKNQPQHF
TRBJ1-1	TRBV5-6	NA	CASSLSAGYTEAFF
TRBJ2-1	TRBV5-5	NA	CASSLAKERYNEQFF
TRBJ1-5	TRBV28	TRBD1	CASSYGTGAYQPQHF
TRBJ2-2	TRBV30	NA	CAWRGRGELFF
TRBJ1-6	TRBV5-6	TRBD1	CASSSLADRGNSPLHF
TRBJ2-2	TRBV11-3	TRBD2	CASSFPEGAGVGTGELFF
TRBJ1-1	TRBV2	NA	CASSVSGGTEAFF
TRBJ2-2	TRBV29-1	TRBD1	CSVRDRGHTGELFF
TRBJ2-3	TRBV10-1	TRBD2	CASSEGLAGGTDTQYF
TRBJ2-1	TRBV11-3	TRBD2	CASSRGGSHNEQFF
TRBJ1-1	TRBV9	TRBD1	CASSVRGGGKAFF
TRBJ1-1	TRBV27	TRBD1	CASSAQGAGGWTEAFF
TRBJ2-2	TRBV6-4	TRBD2	CASSLREGTGELFF
TRBJ1-2	TRBV11-3	NA	CASSLAGGTNYGYTF
TRBJ2-7	TRBV14	NA	CASSLSRVVWNEQYF
TRBJ2-2	TRBV2	TRBD1	CASSEATGTDTGELFF
TRBJ2-7	TRBV2	TRBD2	CASTYSAASGEQQYF
TRBJ1-6	TRBV18	TRBD1	CASRQGNSPLHF
TRBJ1-1	TRBV25-1	NA	CASSEGRGNTEAFF
TRBJ2-7	TRBV9	TRBD2	CASSVAGGGGSYEQYF
TRBJ1-2	TRBV9	NA	CASSLAGDNYGYTF
TRBJ1-6	TRBV28	NA	CASIDLLNSPLHF
TRBJ2-7	TRBV7-9	TRBD1	CASSLGKNRGYEQYF
TRBJ2-5	TRBV27	TRBD2	CASSSLNLAGGPQYF
TRBJ1-6	TRBV2	TRBD1	CASSPSSTTGGNSPLHF
TRBJ2-1	TRBV28	TRBD2	CASSSRTSGGMNEQFF
TRBJ1-2	TRBV3-1/TRBV3-2	TRBD1	CASSPGTGPGYTF
TRBJ2-5	TRBV5-1	NA	CASSLQAGQETQYF